This T cell receptor (beta chain) was recovered during a study of cytotoxic CD8 clonotypes in ibrutinib-treated CLL. Sequencing used immunoSEQ multiplex PCR; TCRdb keeps in-frame clones, though not all of them. The sample lists around 27,000 clones, around 74% occurring once. TCR beta library input comprised around 2 micrograms of genomic DNA from cryopreserved PBMCs. The CDR3 is 14 residues long. Looked up from germline, CDR1 is SGDLS and CDR2 is YYNGEE. V was shortened by 0 bases and J by 4 bases, with 10 bases between the two germline ends. This clonotype originated in a human donor with chronic lymphocytic leukemia. Sequencing used PBMCs, obtained at disease progression, from a patient treated with ibrutinib. The chain carries TRBV9 and TRBJ2-5; D not resolved. CDR3 nucleotide sequence: TGTGCCAGCAGCGTAGAGGGTTGGGGAGAGACCCAGTACTTC. It translates to CASSVEGWGETQYF.